A selection of T cell receptor beta chains follows, all from one sample in a study of cytomegalovirus exposure and HLA in healthy donors. Generated by immunoSEQ multiplex PCR, the TCRdb table keeps only in-frame clones and is missing some. The data hold some 160,000 clones, with approximately 80% observed a single time. Sequencing was carried out using PBMCs. These receptors were collected from a woman aged 45-65 years in good health and CMV-seronegative. The CDR3 runs from the conserved cysteine through the conserved F or W. A D gene is named only where the DNA matches it firmly. Clone sizes are given selectively: once, few, many, or a class where the clone is expanded.

D: TRBD1; J: TRBJ1-5; size: -; V: TRBV6-5; DNA: TGTGCCAGCAGTCCAGGGACAGGAGGGAATCAGCCCCAGCATTTT; CDR3: CASSPGTGGNQPQHF
D: TRBD1; J: TRBJ2-7; size: -; V: TRBV7-8; DNA: TGTGCCAGCAGCTTAGCCGGGACAGGGGCCAACCTATATGGTCGGGAGCAGTACTTC; CDR3: CASSLAGTGANLYGREQYF
D: -; J: TRBJ1-3; size: -; V: TRBV11-2; DNA: TGTGCCAGCAGCACCGGGGGGAAGGGCTCTGGAAACACCATATATTTT; CDR3: CASSTGGKGSGNTIYF
D: -; J: TRBJ1-1; size: once; V: TRBV11-1; DNA: TGTGCCAGCAGCTTTCAGGGCACTGAAGCTTTCTTT; CDR3: CASSFQGTEAFF
D: -; J: TRBJ2-3; size: -; V: TRBV5-1; DNA: TGCGCCAGCAGCTTAAGCAGGGGAGTAGATACGCGGTATTTT; CDR3: CASSLSRGVDTRYF
D: TRBD2; J: TRBJ2-3; size: -; V: TRBV5-1; DNA: TGCGCCAGCAGCCAAGCGGGAGCAGGAGATACGCAGTATTTT; CDR3: CASSQAGAGDTQYF
D: TRBD1; J: TRBJ1-5; size: few; V: TRBV30; DNA: TGTGCCTGGAGGGCGACAGGGGGCTATCAGCCCCAGCATTTT; CDR3: CAWRATGGYQPQHF
D: -; J: TRBJ2-1; size: -; V: TRBV5-8; DNA: TGTGCCAGCAGCTTCGGGGACACCGCTTACAATGAGCAGTTCTTC; CDR3: CASSFGDTAYNEQFF
D: -; J: TRBJ1-1; size: -; V: TRBV28; DNA: TGTGCCAGCAGTTTACTACACACTGAAGCTTTCTTT; CDR3: CASSLLHTEAFF
D: -; J: TRBJ2-7; size: -; V: TRBV6-1; DNA: TGTGCCAGCAGGGAGTTGCTGGGAGTCTACGAGCAGTACTTC; CDR3: CASRELLGVYEQYF
D: -; J: TRBJ1-2; size: -; V: TRBV12-1; DNA: TGTGCCAGCAGCTTTTTAATCCCCGGGACATCCGTGAACTATGGCTACACCTTC; CDR3: CASSFLIPGTSVNYGYTF
D: TRBD1; J: TRBJ2-7; size: -; V: TRBV2; DNA: TGTGCCAGCAGTAGCGCGGGACAGGGCTCCTACGAGCAGTACTTC; CDR3: CASSSAGQGSYEQYF
D: -; J: TRBJ1-2; size: few; V: TRBV6-5; DNA: TGTGCCAGCAGAGGGGACACCACGCGAGGCTACACCTTC; CDR3: CASRGDTTRGYTF
D: -; J: TRBJ1-5; size: -; V: TRBV10-3; DNA: TGTGCCATCAGTGAGCAGTTGGTACCGAGCAATCAGCCCCAGCATTTT; CDR3: CAISEQLVPSNQPQHF
D: -; J: TRBJ1-5; size: -; V: TRBV7-2; DNA: TGTGCCAGCAGCTCACAGGGTATTTCAGGTCAGCCCCAGCATTTT; CDR3: CASSSQGISGQPQHF
D: TRBD1; J: TRBJ2-3; size: -; V: TRBV7-6; DNA: TGTGCCAGCAGCTTAGCCCCATTAGCAGGGGGCGGCGATACGCAGTATTTT; CDR3: CASSLAPLAGGGDTQYF
D: TRBD1; J: TRBJ1-5; size: -; V: TRBV15; DNA: TGTGCCACCAGCAGGGCAGCCGGGACAGATTATAGCAATCAGCCCCAGCATTTT; CDR3: CATSRAAGTDYSNQPQHF
D: TRBD2; J: TRBJ2-3; size: -; V: TRBV18; DNA: TGTGCCAGCTCCTACGGACTAGCGGGAGTTTCCTCGGATACGCAGTATTTT; CDR3: CASSYGLAGVSSDTQYF
D: -; J: TRBJ1-2; size: -; V: TRBV19; DNA: TGTGCCAGCCAGACTGACCCCCACTATGGCTACACCTTC; CDR3: CASQTDPHYGYTF
D: -; J: TRBJ1-1; size: -; V: TRBV28; DNA: TGTGCCAGCAGTTTATCGGGGAACACTGAAGCTTTCTTT; CDR3: CASSLSGNTEAFF
D: TRBD2; J: TRBJ2-2; size: -; V: TRBV6-5; DNA: TGTGCCAGCAGGCCCACGGGGGGGGGCGACGGGGAGCTGTTTTTT; CDR3: CASRPTGGGDGELFF
D: TRBD1; J: TRBJ2-2; size: -; V: TRBV27; DNA: TGTGCCAGTTCCAGGGGGCACTCGGCGGACACCGGGGAGCTGTTTTTT; CDR3: CASSRGHSADTGELFF
D: -; J: TRBJ2-3; size: once; V: TRBV30; DNA: TGTGCCTGTCGCGGGACAGATACGCAGTATTTT; CDR3: CACRGTDTQYF
D: -; J: TRBJ2-2; size: -; V: TRBV7-3; DNA: TGTGCCAGCAGCTTAAATAGCGGACCGAACACCGGGGAGCTGTTTTTT; CDR3: CASSLNSGPNTGELFF
D: TRBD1; J: TRBJ1-2; size: few; V: TRBV28; DNA: TGTGCCATCTCTTCTCTCACAGGGGAAGAAGGCTACACCTTC; CDR3: CAISSLTGEEGYTF
D: TRBD1; J: TRBJ1-3; size: -; V: TRBV7-9; DNA: TGTGCCAGCAGCTTCACGTGGGACAGTCTGGGAAACACCATATATTTT; CDR3: CASSFTWDSLGNTIYF
D: TRBD2; J: TRBJ2-7; size: -; V: TRBV15; DNA: TGTGCCACCAGCAGAAGATCCGGGACTAGTTCCGAGCAGTACTTC; CDR3: CATSRRSGTSSEQYF
D: TRBD1; J: TRBJ1-2; size: -; V: TRBV7-9; DNA: TGTGCCAGCAGCTCCCGGGACAGGGGCCTAGCTAACTATGGCTACACCTTC; CDR3: CASSSRDRGLANYGYTF
D: TRBD1; J: TRBJ1-4; size: -; V: TRBV28; DNA: TGTGCCAGCATCTCGACAGGGGACGAAAAACTGTTTTTT; CDR3: CASISTGDEKLFF
D: TRBD1; J: TRBJ2-5; size: -; V: TRBV28; DNA: TGTGCCAGCAGTTCAGGGGGCGACGTACGAGAGACCCAGTACTTC; CDR3: CASSSGGDVRETQYF
D: TRBD2; J: TRBJ2-7; size: -; V: TRBV7-2; DNA: TGTGCCAGCAAGGCCTTCGGACTAGCGGGGGGTACCCCCTACTACGAGCAGTACTTC; CDR3: CASKAFGLAGGTPYYEQYF
D: -; J: TRBJ2-7; size: few; V: TRBV5-1; DNA: TGCGCCAGCGGCAAATCAGGAAATTGGCAGGGGGGTCTCTACGAGCAGTACTTC; CDR3: CASGKSGNWQGGLYEQYF
D: TRBD2; J: TRBJ2-3; size: -; V: TRBV7-7; DNA: TGTGCCAGCAGCAAGGGCCTAGCGGGCAGCACAGATACGCAGTATTTT; CDR3: CASSKGLAGSTDTQYF
D: TRBD1; J: TRBJ1-3; size: -; V: TRBV30; DNA: TGTGCCTGGAGCCCTAAGCCCGGACAGGGGGCGTCTGGAAACACCATATATTTT; CDR3: CAWSPKPGQGASGNTIYF
D: -; J: TRBJ2-6; size: -; V: TRBV7-8; DNA: TGTGCCAGCACCCGGGCACAGGACACCTACAGCTCTGGGGCCAACGTCCTGACTTTC; CDR3: CASTRAQDTYSSGANVLTF
D: TRBD1; J: TRBJ1-5; size: -; V: TRBV19; DNA: TGTGCCAGTAGTAGAGGGACAGGGGGTTATCAGCCCCAGCATTTT; CDR3: CASSRGTGGYQPQHF
D: -; J: TRBJ2-7; size: -; V: TRBV28; DNA: TGTGCCAGCAGTGCCCTGAATCGTCCCTACGAGCAGTACTTC; CDR3: CASSALNRPYEQYF
D: TRBD1; J: TRBJ1-2; size: -; V: TRBV2; DNA: TGTGCCAGCAGTTACCGGGACAGGGACTACACCTTC; CDR3: CASSYRDRDYTF
D: -; J: TRBJ2-3; size: -; V: TRBV5-1; DNA: TGCGCCAGCACCCCGGGTGCCGGGACACACACAGATACGCAGTATTTT; CDR3: CASTPGAGTHTDTQYF
D: -; J: TRBJ1-6; size: -; V: TRBV2; DNA: TGTGCCAGCAGTGACCGACAGACAGCTAATAATTCACCCCTCCACTTT; CDR3: CASSDRQTANNSPLHF
D: -; J: TRBJ2-5; size: -; V: TRBV2; DNA: TGTGCCAGCAGTGAGGGGCGGCGGTTGGGGGAGACCCAGTACTTC; CDR3: CASSEGRRLGETQYF
D: -; J: TRBJ1-1; size: -; V: TRBV19; DNA: TGTGCCAGTAGTCCGTTCGGGGTCATGAACACTGAAGCTTTCTTT; CDR3: CASSPFGVMNTEAFF
D: TRBD1; J: TRBJ2-1; size: -; V: TRBV29-1; DNA: TGCAGCGCTAGAGACAGGGCGTCCGTTTTTGAGCAGTTCTTC; CDR3: CSARDRASVFEQFF
D: TRBD2; J: TRBJ2-7; size: -; V: TRBV5-4; DNA: TGTGCCAGCAGCGTGGGACTAGCAGATTCCTACGAGCAGTACTTC; CDR3: CASSVGLADSYEQYF
D: TRBD2; J: TRBJ2-7; size: -; V: TRBV11-2; DNA: TGTGCCAGCAGCTTCGAGGGTGGGAGGGATGGGGCCTACGAGCAGTACTTC; CDR3: CASSFEGGRDGAYEQYF
D: -; J: TRBJ2-1; size: -; V: TRBV28; DNA: TGTGCCAGCAGTTCCCGCCGGGGTGAATTCTTC; CDR3: CASSSRRGEFF
D: TRBD1; J: TRBJ2-5; size: -; V: TRBV10-1; DNA: TGCGCCAGCATCGAAGTCAAGGGGGCAGGGGAGACCCAGTACTTC; CDR3: CASIEVKGAGETQYF
D: -; J: TRBJ2-5; size: -; V: TRBV5-6; DNA: TGTGCCAGCAGCTTGCAAATGGTCGGGGAGACCCAGTACTTC; CDR3: CASSLQMVGETQYF
D: TRBD2; J: TRBJ2-7; size: -; V: TRBV30; DNA: TGTGCCTGGAGTGTACGATTAGCGGGAGTGGGGGAGCAGTACTTC; CDR3: CAWSVRLAGVGEQYF
D: TRBD1; J: TRBJ2-7; size: -; V: TRBV9; DNA: TGTGCCAGCAGCGTAGATGGAGCAGGACAGGGGGCATACGAGCAGTACTTC; CDR3: CASSVDGAGQGAYEQYF
D: TRBD1; J: TRBJ2-7; size: -; V: TRBV4-3; DNA: TGCGCCAGCAGCCAAGACGCGATGACCTCAGGGGGGCAGTACTTC; CDR3: CASSQDAMTSGGQYF
D: TRBD1; J: TRBJ2-1; size: -; V: TRBV5-1; DNA: TGCGCCAGCAGCCTGAACAGACAGGGGGACTACAATGAGCAGTTCTTC; CDR3: CASSLNRQGDYNEQFF
D: -; J: TRBJ1-5; size: -; V: TRBV30; DNA: TGTGCCTGGAGTTCCCCGTATAGCAATCAGCCCCAGCATTTT; CDR3: CAWSSPYSNQPQHF
D: -; J: TRBJ1-3; size: -; V: TRBV7-8; DNA: TGTGCCAGCAGCGGAAACAGGGTATACTCTGGAAACACCATATATTTT; CDR3: CASSGNRVYSGNTIYF